A single T cell receptor (beta chain) is shown here with its context. At least ten counts were recorded for this clonotype. Its recognized antigen is unknown. Base qualities are not provided; no much larger clone lies one nucleotide away. From the germline V gene (reference sequence), CDR1 is DFQATT and CDR2 is SNEGSKA. The junction shows trimming of 6 bases on V and 0 bases on J, and the gene matches do not reach 3 bases of it. CDR3 length: 14 amino acids, cysteine to phenylalanine. Only CDR3 DNA remains: 42 bases, in frame from the first base. Library method: 5' RACE. Instrument on record: Illumina HiSeq 2000. A universal primer binding site was introduced by template switching, and a unique molecular identifier was present in the final cDNA, enabling accurate counting of TCR cDNA molecules. Specific primers in the conserved constant-segment region were used to synthesize first-strand cDNA for the TCR alpha and beta chains. To control for contamination, every cDNA library carried two barcodes: a SMART-Mk sample barcode plus Illumina barcodes. Two successive PCR steps introduced TruSeq adapter sequences along with Illumina sample barcodes. The TCR alpha and beta cDNA libraries were sequenced on the Illumina HiSeq platform using custom primers. The source study handled its data this way. MiGEC processed the raw reads to extract unique molecular identifiers, while MiXCR was used to determine the CDR3 positions. For each individual, recombination models were inferred using an EM algorithm with the repgenHMM and IGoR tools. The tcR package in R was used for shared clonotype analysis, with sharing normalized by the product of cloneset sizes. To study raw recombination free of thymic and clonal selection effects, out-of-frame nonproductive sequences were analyzed. The raw public data were reprocessed by TCRdb itself: fastp quality trimming at Q25, MiXCR clonotype calling, in-frame beta chains only. Each CDR3 protein appears once, grouped with its most common genes and DNA. The V and J calls were not made by the authors but by TCRdb's processing. The sample has 420,000 or so distinct CDR3 sequences on record, less than 20% of them singletons. Of the sample, roughly 12% falls within the top ten clones.

The record originates from a study of identical twins (TCRdb year 2016). In the study overall: To test whether fetal clonotypes persist, the study used deep sequencing on TCR alpha and beta repertoires from monozygotic twins, unrelated adults of various ages, and cord blood. Replicate twin experiments were performed at different times using different library preparation protocols to rule out contamination.

Here is what the overall study found, with its caveats: Zero-insertion analyses could be partly confounded by invariant T cells such as MAIT and iNKT, though diverse VJ usage argued against such confounding for most clonotypes. In monozygotic twins, recombination models systematically underestimated out-of-frame TCR alpha sharing, but the models matched the sharing seen between unrelated individuals. Conclusions relied on cross-sectional statistical analysis, since the same donors could not be followed over many years. Out-of-frame TCR alpha sequences shared between twins showed an excess of low generation-probability sequences compared with coincidental sharing between unrelated individuals. Abundant cord blood beta clonotypes carried fewer insertions; young adult naive repertoires showed a weaker similar trend, while memory repertoires showed none. Excess twin sharing in beta out-of-frame sequences was weaker because fewer shared sequences lowered the signal-to-noise ratio.

Every donor in the study was a healthy Caucasian. The study also sequenced three unrelated non-twin adults: a male aged 18 to 29, a male aged 50 to 59 and a female aged 50 to 59. Using Miltenyi CD45RO+ enrichment and human naive T-cell isolation kits, memory (CD45RO+) and naive T cells were isolated from PBMC. The receptor was derived from a man aged 50 to 60 in good health. The sequence joins TRBV20-1 to TRBJ2-3; 10 bases in the junction line up with TRBD2. Sequences were obtained from naive T cells sorted from blood. The sample's cell subset or site, from its label and the paper: cells isolated with a human naive T-cell isolation kit. This receptor has the CDR3 CSAQRGGSTDTQYF. The DNA reads TGCAGTGCCCAGCGGGGGGGGAGCACAGATACGCAGTATTTT.